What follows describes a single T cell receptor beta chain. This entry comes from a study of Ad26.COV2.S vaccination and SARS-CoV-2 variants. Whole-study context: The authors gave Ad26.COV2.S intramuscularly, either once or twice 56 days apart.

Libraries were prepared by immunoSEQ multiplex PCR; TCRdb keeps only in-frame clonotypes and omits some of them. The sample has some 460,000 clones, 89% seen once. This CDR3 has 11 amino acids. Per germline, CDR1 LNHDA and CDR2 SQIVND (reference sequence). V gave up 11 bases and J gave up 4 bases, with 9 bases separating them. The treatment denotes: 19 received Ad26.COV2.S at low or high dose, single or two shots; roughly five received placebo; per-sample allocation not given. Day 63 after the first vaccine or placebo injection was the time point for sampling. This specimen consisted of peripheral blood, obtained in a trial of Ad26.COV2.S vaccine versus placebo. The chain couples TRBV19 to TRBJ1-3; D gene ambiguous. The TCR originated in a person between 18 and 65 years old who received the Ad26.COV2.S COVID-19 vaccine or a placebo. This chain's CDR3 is CAGSLGNTIYF. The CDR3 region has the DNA TGTGCCGGGAGCTTGGGAAACACCATATATTTT.